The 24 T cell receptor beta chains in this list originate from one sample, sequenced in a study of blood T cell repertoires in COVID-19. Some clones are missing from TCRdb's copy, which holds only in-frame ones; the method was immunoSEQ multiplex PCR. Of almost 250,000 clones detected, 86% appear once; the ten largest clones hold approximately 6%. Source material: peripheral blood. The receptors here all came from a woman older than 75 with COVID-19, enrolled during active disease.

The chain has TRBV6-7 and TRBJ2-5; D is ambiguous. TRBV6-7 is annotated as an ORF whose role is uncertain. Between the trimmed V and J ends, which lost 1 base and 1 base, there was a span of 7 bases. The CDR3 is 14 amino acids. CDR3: CASSYLTFQETQYF. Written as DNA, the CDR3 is TGTGCCAGCAGTTACTTGACATTCCAAGAGACCCAGTACTTC.

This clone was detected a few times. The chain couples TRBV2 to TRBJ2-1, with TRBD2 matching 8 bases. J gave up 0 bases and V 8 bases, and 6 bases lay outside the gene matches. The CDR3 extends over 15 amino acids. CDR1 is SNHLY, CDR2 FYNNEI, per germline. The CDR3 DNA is TGTGCCAGCGACGGGGGGGGGAGCTCCTACAATGAGCAGTTCTTC. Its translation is CASDGGGSSYNEQFF. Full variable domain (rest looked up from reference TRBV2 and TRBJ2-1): EPEVTQTPSHQVTQMGQEVILRCVPISNHLYFYWYRQILGQKVEFLVSFYNNEISEKSEIFDDQFSVERPDGSNFTLKIRSTKLEDSAMYFCASDGGGSSYNEQFFGPGTRLTVL.

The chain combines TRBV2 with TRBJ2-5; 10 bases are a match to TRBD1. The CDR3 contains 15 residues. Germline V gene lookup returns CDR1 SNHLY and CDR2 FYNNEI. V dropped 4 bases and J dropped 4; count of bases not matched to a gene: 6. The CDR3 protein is CASSGGQGRGETQYF. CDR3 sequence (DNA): TGTGCCAGCAGTGGGGGACAGGGGCGAGGAGAGACCCAGTACTTC.

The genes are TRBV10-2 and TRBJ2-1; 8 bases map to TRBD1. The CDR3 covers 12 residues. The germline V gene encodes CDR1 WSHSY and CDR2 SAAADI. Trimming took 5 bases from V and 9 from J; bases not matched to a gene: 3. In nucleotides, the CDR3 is TGCGCCAGCAGTCAGGGGGCCAGTGAGCAGTTCTTC. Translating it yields CASSQGASEQFF.

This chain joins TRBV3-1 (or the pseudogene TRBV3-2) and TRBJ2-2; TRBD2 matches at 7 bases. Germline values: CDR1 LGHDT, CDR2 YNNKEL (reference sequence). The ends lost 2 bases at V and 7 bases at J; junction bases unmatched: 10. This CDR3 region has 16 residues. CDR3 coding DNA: TGTGCCAGCAGCCAACCCCGGGACTACCGAGGCGGGGAGCTGTTTTTT. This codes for CASSQPRDYRGGELFF.

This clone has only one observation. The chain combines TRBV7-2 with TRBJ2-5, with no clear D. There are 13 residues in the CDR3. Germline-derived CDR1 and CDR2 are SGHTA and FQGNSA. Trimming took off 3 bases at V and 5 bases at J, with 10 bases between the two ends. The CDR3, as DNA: TGTGCCAGCAGCTTGGCCCCTCAGGAGACCCAGTACTTC. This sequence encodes CASSLAPQETQYF.

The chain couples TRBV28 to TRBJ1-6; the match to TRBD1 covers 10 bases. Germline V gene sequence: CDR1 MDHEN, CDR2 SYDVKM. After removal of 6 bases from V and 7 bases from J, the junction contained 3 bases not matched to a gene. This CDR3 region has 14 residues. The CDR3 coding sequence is TGTGCCAGCAGGGCGGGACAGGGGAATTCACCCCTCCACTTT. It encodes CASRAGQGNSPLHF.

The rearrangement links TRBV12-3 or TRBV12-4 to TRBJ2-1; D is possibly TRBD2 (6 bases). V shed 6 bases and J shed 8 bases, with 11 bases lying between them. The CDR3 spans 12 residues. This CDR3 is CASRIGGDEQFF. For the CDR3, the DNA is TGTGCCAGCAGAATTGGCGGGGATGAGCAGTTCTTC.

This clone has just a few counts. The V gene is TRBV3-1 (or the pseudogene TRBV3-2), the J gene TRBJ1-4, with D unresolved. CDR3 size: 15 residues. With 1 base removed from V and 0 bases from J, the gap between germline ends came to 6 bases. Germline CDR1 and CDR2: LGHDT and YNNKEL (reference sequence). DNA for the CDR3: TGTGCCAGCAGCCAAGCGGTAGCAACTAATGAAAAACTGTTTTTT. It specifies CASSQAVATNEKLFF.

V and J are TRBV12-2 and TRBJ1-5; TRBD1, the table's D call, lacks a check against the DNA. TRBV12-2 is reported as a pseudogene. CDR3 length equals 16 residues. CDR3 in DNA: TGTGCAAGTCGCTTAGGCGGGACAGGGGGGAATCAGCCCCAGCATTTT. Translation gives CASRLGGTGGNQPQHF.

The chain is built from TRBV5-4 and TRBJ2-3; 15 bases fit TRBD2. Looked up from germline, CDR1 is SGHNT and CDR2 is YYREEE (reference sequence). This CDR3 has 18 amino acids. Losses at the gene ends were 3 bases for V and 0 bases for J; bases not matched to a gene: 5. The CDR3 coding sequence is TGTGCCAGCAGCTACGGACTAGCGGGGGGGCTGAGCACAGATACGCAGTATTTT. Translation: CASSYGLAGGLSTDTQYF.

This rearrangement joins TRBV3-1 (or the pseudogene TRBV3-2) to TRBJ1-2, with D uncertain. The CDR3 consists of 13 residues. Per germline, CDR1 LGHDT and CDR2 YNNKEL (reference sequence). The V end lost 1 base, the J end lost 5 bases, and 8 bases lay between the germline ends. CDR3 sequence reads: CASSQGGEYGYTF. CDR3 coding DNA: TGTGCCAGCAGCCAAGGGGGAGAGTATGGCTACACCTTC.

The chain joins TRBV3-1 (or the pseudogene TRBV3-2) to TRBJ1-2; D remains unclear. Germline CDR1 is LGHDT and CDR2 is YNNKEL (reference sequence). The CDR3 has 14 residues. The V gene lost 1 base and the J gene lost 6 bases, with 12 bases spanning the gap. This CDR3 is CASSQGRFSDGYTF. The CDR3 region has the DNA TGTGCCAGCAGCCAAGGGAGGTTCAGCGATGGCTACACCTTC.

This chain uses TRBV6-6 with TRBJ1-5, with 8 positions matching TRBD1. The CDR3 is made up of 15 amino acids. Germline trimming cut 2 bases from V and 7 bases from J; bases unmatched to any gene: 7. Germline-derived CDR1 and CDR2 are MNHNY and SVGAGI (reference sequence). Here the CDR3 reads CASSYPDRDRQPQHF. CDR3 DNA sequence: TGTGCCAGCAGTTACCCGGACAGGGATCGGCAGCCCCAGCATTTT.

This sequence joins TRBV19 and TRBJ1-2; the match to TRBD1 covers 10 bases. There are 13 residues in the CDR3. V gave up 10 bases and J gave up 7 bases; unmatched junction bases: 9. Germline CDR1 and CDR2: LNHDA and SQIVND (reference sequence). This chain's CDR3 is CATTDRGSFGYTF. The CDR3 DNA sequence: TGTGCCACCACGGACAGGGGGTCTTTTGGCTACACCTTC.

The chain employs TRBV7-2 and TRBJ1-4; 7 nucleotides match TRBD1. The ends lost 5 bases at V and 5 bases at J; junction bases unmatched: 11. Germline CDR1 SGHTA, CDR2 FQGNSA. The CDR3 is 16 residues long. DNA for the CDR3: TGTGCCAGCAGCCCCAGGACAGGCGGCGGGAATGAAAAACTGTTTTTT. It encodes CASSPRTGGGNEKLFF.

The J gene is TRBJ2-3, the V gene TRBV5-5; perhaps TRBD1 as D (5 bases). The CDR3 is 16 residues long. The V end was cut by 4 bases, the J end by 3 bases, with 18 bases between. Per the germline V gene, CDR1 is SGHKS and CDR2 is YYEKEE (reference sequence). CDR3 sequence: CASSPIRPGKTDTQYF. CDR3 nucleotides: TGTGCCAGCAGCCCCATCCGGCCAGGGAAGACAGATACGCAGTATTTT.

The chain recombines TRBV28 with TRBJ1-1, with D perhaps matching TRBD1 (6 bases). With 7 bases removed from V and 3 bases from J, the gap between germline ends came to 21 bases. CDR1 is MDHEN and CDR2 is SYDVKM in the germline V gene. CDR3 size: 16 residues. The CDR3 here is CASIIRPGAGDTEAFF. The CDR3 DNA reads TGTGCCAGCATTATCCGACCCGGGGCAGGGGACACTGAAGCTTTCTTT.

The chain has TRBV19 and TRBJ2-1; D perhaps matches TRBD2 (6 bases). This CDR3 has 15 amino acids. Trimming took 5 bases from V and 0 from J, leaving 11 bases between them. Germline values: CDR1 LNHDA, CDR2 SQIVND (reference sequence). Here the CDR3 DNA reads TGTGCCAGTAGTCTAGCGAGGAGCTCCTACAATGAGCAGTTCTTC. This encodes CASSLARSSYNEQFF.

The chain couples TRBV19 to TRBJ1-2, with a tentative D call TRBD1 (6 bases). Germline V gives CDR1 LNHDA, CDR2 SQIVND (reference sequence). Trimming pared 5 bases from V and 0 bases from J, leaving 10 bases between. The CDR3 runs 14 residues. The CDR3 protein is CASSPQGANYGYTF. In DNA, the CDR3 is TGTGCCAGTAGTCCACAGGGAGCTAACTATGGCTACACCTTC.

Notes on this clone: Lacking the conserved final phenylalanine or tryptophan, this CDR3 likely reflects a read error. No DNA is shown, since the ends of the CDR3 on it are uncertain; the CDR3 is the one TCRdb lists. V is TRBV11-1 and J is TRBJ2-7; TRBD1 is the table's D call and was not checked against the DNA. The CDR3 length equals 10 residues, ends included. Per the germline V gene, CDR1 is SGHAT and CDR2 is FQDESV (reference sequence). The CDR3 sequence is CASRERPPGP.

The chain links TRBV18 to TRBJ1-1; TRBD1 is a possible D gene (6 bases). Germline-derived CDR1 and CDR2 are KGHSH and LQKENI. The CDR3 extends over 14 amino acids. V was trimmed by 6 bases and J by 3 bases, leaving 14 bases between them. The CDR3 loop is CASSLKGGDTEAFF. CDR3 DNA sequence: TGTGCCAGCTCCCTAAAGGGGGGGGACACTGAAGCTTTCTTT.

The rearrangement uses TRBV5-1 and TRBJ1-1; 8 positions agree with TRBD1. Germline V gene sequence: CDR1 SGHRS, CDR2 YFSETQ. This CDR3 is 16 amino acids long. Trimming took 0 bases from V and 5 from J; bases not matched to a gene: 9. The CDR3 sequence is CASSLDSGTGRTEAFF. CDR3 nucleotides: TGCGCCAGCAGCTTGGACTCCGGGACAGGAAGAACTGAAGCTTTCTTT.

The CDR3 loop reads CASSFGQGQVTEAFF. CDR3 nucleotides: TGCGCCAGCAGCTTCGGACAGGGGCAGGTCACTGAAGCTTTCTTT. This sequence joins TRBV5-1 and TRBJ1-1, with 9 bases identical to TRBD1. The ends lost 2 bases at V and 4 bases at J; junction bases unmatched: 6. The CDR3 is 15 amino acids. CDR1 is SGHRS, CDR2 YFSETQ, per germline.